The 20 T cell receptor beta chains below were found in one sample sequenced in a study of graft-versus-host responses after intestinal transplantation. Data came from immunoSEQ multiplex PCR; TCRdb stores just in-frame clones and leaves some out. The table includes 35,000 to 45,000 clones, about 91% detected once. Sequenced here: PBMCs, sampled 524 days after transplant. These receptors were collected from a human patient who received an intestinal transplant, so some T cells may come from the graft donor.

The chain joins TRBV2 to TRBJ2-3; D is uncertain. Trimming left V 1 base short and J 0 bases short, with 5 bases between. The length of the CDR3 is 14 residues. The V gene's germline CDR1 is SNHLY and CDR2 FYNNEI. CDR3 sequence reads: CASSEGVSTDTQYF. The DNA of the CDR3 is TGTGCCAGCAGTGAAGGGGTTAGCACAGATACGCAGTATTTT.

CDR3 in DNA: TGTGCCAGCAACCCCTCAGGGCAGTACACTGAAGCTTTCTTT. Protein sequence: CASNPSGQYTEAFF. The V call is TRBV7-2, the J call TRBJ1-1, with TRBD1 as a possible D gene (5 bases). Germline CDR1 and CDR2: SGHTA and FQGNSA. V lost 7 bases and J lost 3, with 15 bases in between. This CDR3 has 14 residues.

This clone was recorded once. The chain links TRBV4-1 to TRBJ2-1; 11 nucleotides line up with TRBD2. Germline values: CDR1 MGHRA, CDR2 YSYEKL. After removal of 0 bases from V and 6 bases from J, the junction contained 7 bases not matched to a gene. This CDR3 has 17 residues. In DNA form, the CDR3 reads TGCGCCAGCAGCCAAGACCCACTAGCGGGAGTCGTCAATGAGCAGTTCTTC. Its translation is CASSQDPLAGVVNEQFF.

CDR3 sequence reads: CASSSPLGGEQFF. CDR3 sequence (DNA): TGTGCCAGCAGCTCCCCTCTCGGAGGGGAGCAGTTCTTC. The V gene is TRBV7-3, the J gene TRBJ2-1; tentatively, D is TRBD2 (6 bases). Germline CDR1 SGHTA, CDR2 FQGTGA. The CDR3 spans 13 residues. Deletions cut 4 bases from V and 10 bases from J, with 14 bases between.

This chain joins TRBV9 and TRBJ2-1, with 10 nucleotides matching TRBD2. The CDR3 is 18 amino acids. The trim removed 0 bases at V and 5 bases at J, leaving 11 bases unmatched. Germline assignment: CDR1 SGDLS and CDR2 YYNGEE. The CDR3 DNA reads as TGTGCCAGCAGCGTAGAGATTAGCGGGAGGACCGGGGACAATGAGCAGTTCTTC. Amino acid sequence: CASSVEISGRTGDNEQFF.

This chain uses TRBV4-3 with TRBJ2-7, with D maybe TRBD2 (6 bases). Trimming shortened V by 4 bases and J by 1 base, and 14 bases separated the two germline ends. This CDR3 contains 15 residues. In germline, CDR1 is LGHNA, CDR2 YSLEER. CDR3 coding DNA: TGCGCCAGCAGCCGCTTCAGCGGGTCGTCCTACGAGCAGTACTTC. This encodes CASSRFSGSSYEQYF.

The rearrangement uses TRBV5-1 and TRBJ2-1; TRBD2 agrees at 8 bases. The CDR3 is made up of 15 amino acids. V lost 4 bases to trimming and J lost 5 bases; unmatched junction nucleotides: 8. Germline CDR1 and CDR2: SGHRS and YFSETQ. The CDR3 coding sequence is TGCGCCAGCAGCGCGGGACTAGTGGGTAACAATGAGCAGTTCTTC. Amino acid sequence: CASSAGLVGNNEQFF.

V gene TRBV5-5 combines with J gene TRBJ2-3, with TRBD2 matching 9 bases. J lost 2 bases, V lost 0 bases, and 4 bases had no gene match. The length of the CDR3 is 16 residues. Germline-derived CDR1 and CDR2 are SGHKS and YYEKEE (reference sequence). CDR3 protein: CASSLDSGRNTDTQYF. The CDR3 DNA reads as TGTGCCAGCAGCTTGGACAGCGGGAGGAACACAGATACGCAGTATTTT.

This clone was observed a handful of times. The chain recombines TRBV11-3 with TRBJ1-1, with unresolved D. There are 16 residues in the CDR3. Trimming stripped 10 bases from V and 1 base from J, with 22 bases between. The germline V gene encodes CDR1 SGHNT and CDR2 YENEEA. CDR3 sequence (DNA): TGTGCCATCATTATTTATCGTTGGCTAAAGAACACTGAAGCTTTCTTT. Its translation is CAIIIYRWLKNTEAFF.

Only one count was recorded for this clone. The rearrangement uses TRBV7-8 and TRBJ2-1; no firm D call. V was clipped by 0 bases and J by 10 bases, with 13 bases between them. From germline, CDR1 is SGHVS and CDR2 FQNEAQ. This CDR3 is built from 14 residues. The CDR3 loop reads CASSLALQAREQFF. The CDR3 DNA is TGTGCCAGCAGCTTAGCGTTGCAGGCCAGAGAGCAGTTCTTC.

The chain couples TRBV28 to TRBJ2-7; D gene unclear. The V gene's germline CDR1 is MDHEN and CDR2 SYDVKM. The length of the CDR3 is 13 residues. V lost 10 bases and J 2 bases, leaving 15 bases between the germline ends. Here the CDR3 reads CATLSAFPYEQYF. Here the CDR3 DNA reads TGTGCCACCCTTTCTGCTTTTCCCTACGAGCAGTACTTC.

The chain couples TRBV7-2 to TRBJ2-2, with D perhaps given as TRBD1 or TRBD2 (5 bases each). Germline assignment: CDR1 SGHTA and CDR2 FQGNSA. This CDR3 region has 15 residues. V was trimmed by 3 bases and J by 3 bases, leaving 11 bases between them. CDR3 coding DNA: TGTGCCAGCAGCTTTCCGGGACCTCACACCGGGGAGCTGTTTTTT. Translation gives CASSFPGPHTGELFF.

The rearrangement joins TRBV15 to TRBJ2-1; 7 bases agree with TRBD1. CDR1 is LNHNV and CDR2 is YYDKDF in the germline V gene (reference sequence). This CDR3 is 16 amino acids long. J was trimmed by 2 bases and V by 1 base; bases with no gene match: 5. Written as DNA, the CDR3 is TGTGCCACCAGCAGAGTGGGACAGAAACCCTACAATGAGCAGTTCTTC. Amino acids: CATSRVGQKPYNEQFF.

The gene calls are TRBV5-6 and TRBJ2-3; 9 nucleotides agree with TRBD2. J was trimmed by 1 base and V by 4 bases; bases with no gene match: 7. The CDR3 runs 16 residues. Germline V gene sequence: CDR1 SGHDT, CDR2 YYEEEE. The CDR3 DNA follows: TGTGCCAGCAGCCACGAAGCGGGAGGCCGCACAGATACGCAGTATTTT. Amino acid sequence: CASSHEAGGRTDTQYF.

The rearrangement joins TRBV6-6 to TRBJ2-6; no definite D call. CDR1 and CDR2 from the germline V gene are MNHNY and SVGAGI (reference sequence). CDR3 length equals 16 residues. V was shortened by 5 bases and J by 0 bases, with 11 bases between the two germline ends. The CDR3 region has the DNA TGTGCCAGCAGTAAACCTGTGGGCTCTGGGGCCAACGTCCTGACTTTC. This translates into CASSKPVGSGANVLTF.

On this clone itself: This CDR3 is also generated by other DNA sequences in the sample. CDR3 sequence reads: CASSFQWSWDRGYQETQYF. The DNA of the CDR3 is TGTGCCAGCAGTTTCCAATGGAGCTGGGACAGGGGATACCAAGAGACCCAGTACTTC. The rearrangement links TRBV28 to TRBJ2-5, with 10 bases aligning to TRBD1. Germline CDR1 is MDHEN and CDR2 is SYDVKM. The CDR3 contains 19 residues. The V and J ends lost 3 bases and 0 bases, in that order; junction bases with no gene match: 13.

The DNA for the CDR3 is TGTGCCAGCAGTTTATGGCTAGCGGGGCAAGAGACCCAGTACTTC. It is translated as CASSLWLAGQETQYF. The rearrangement links TRBV27 to TRBJ2-5, with 9 bases identical to TRBD2. The germline gives CDR1 MNHEY, CDR2 SMNVEV (reference sequence). CDR3 length equals 15 residues. After removal of 1 base from V and 2 bases from J, the junction contained 2 bases not matched to a gene.

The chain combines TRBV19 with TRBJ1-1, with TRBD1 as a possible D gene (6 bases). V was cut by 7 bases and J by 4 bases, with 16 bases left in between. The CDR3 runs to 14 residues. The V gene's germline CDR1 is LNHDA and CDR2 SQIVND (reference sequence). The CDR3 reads CASKSGGAFTEAFF. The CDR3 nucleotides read TGTGCCAGTAAGTCCGGGGGGGCTTTCACTGAAGCTTTCTTT.

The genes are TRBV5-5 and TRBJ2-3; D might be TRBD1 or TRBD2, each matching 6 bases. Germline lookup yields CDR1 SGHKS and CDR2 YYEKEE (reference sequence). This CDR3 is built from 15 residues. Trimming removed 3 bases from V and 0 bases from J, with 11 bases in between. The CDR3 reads CASSSEGGSTDTQYF. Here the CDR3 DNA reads TGTGCCAGCAGCTCGGAGGGGGGAAGCACAGATACGCAGTATTTT.

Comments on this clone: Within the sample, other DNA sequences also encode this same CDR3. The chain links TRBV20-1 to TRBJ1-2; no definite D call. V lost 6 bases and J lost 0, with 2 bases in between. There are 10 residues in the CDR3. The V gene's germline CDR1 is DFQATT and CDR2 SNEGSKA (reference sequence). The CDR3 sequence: CSASNYGYTF. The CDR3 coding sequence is TGCAGTGCCTCTAACTATGGCTACACCTTC.